Listed below are T cell receptor beta chains from one sample, sequenced in a study of CD8+ T cells in alopecia areata. Sequencing was performed with immunoSEQ multiplex PCR; in TCRdb, only in-frame clones are kept and a portion is missing. The sample holds some 150,000 clones, less than 70% seen once. Sample: CD8+ T cells sorted from blood, taken at week 4, from a patient treated with tofacitinib. The receptors were sampled from a human donor with alopecia areata. Both conserved end residues are part of each CDR3. D genes are given only for firm matches. Expanded clones are given a class, and other clones once, few, many or no size at all.

abundance: many; v_gene: TRBV6-4; j_gene: TRBJ1-2; d_gene: -; CDR3nt: TGTGCCAGCAGTGAAGGTGACAGTAACTATGGCTACACCTTC; CDR3aa: CASSEGDSNYGYTF
abundance: -; v_gene: TRBV29-1; j_gene: TRBJ1-4; d_gene: -; CDR3nt: TGCAGCGTCGATGCCGACGAGGGCCGTAATGAAAAACTGTTTTTT; CDR3aa: CSVDADEGRNEKLFF
abundance: -; v_gene: TRBV2; j_gene: TRBJ2-7; d_gene: -; CDR3nt: TGTGCCAGCACCGGCCGTGCTTTAACCTACGAGCAGTACTTC; CDR3aa: CASTGRALTYEQYF
abundance: -; v_gene: TRBV30; j_gene: TRBJ1-6; d_gene: -; CDR3nt: TGTGCCTGGAGTGTACAGGGCGGATCACCCCTCCACTTT; CDR3aa: CAWSVQGGSPLHF
abundance: -; v_gene: TRBV29-1; j_gene: TRBJ2-1; d_gene: -; CDR3nt: TGCAGCCCCCGGGGTCTTCGTAATGAGCAGTTCTTC; CDR3aa: CSPRGLRNEQFF
abundance: -; v_gene: TRBV27; j_gene: TRBJ2-1; d_gene: -; CDR3nt: TGTGCCAGCACCAACAACAGGTGGCCCTCCTACAATGAGCAGTTCTTC; CDR3aa: CASTNNRWPSYNEQFF
abundance: -; v_gene: TRBV7-7; j_gene: TRBJ1-1; d_gene: -; CDR3nt: TGTGCTAGCAGCCTTGTGGAGGGGGGAGAAGCTTTCTTT; CDR3aa: CASSLVEGGEAFF
abundance: few; v_gene: TRBV29-1; j_gene: TRBJ1-1; d_gene: -; CDR3nt: TGCAGCGTACTTGGGACAAACACTGAAGCTTTCTTT; CDR3aa: CSVLGTNTEAFF
abundance: few; v_gene: TRBV23-1; j_gene: TRBJ2-3; d_gene: -; CDR3nt: TGCGCCAGCAGTCAATCAGGGGGGCAGGAGACCACAGATACGCAGTATTTT; CDR3aa: CASSQSGGQETTDTQYF
abundance: -; v_gene: TRBV6-5; j_gene: TRBJ1-6; d_gene: -; CDR3nt: TGTGCCAGCAGTTCCGGACAGACCTATTCACCCCTCCACTTT; CDR3aa: CASSSGQTYSPLHF
abundance: -; v_gene: TRBV27; j_gene: TRBJ1-5; d_gene: -; CDR3nt: TGTGCCAGCAGTCCCCCGCCTGGGAGCAATCAGCCCCAGCATTTT; CDR3aa: CASSPPPGSNQPQHF
abundance: -; v_gene: TRBV4-1; j_gene: TRBJ2-7; d_gene: TRBD2; CDR3nt: TGCGCCAGCAGCCAAGAGCGGGGGGGGCGTCGGCAGTACTTC; CDR3aa: CASSQERGGRRQYF
abundance: -; v_gene: TRBV7-9; j_gene: TRBJ2-5; d_gene: -; CDR3nt: TGTGCCAGCAGCTTAGTTCGTGCGGGGTCGAAAGAGACCCAGTACTTC; CDR3aa: CASSLVRAGSKETQYF
abundance: -; v_gene: TRBV6-5; j_gene: TRBJ2-2; d_gene: -; CDR3nt: TGTGCCAGCAGTTACTCAGGGGAGAACACCGGGGAGCTGTTTTTT; CDR3aa: CASSYSGENTGELFF
abundance: -; v_gene: TRBV15; j_gene: TRBJ1-4; d_gene: TRBD1; CDR3nt: TGTGCCACCAGCAGAGATTCAGGGGGCGAAACTAATGAAAAACTGTTTTTT; CDR3aa: CATSRDSGGETNEKLFF
abundance: -; v_gene: TRBV2; j_gene: TRBJ2-2; d_gene: -; CDR3nt: TGTGCCAGCACCGGGCCCCCCGGGGAGCTGTTTTTT; CDR3aa: CASTGPPGELFF
abundance: -; v_gene: TRBV4-1; j_gene: TRBJ1-5; d_gene: TRBD1; CDR3nt: TGCGCCAGCAGTCCCGACAGGGATAGCAATCAGCCCCAGCATTTT; CDR3aa: CASSPDRDSNQPQHF
abundance: -; v_gene: TRBV5-1; j_gene: TRBJ1-1; d_gene: TRBD1; CDR3nt: TGCGCCAGCAGCTTGTACCCCAGGGGGGACACTGAAGCTTTCTTT; CDR3aa: CASSLYPRGDTEAFF
abundance: -; v_gene: TRBV30; j_gene: TRBJ2-7; d_gene: -; CDR3nt: TGTGCCTGGAGTGGAGGTACCGCAGGGAACTACGAGCAGTACTTC; CDR3aa: CAWSGGTAGNYEQYF
abundance: -; v_gene: TRBV9; j_gene: TRBJ2-1; d_gene: -; CDR3nt: TGTGCCAGCAGCGTAGTAAGCGGAGGGTTCGATGAGCAGTTCTTC; CDR3aa: CASSVVSGGFDEQFF
abundance: -; v_gene: TRBV29-1; j_gene: TRBJ2-1; d_gene: -; CDR3nt: TGCAGCGCCCTTGGTAATGAGCAGTTCTTC; CDR3aa: CSALGNEQFF
abundance: -; v_gene: TRBV9; j_gene: TRBJ2-6; d_gene: -; CDR3nt: TGTGCCAGCAGCGCCCCAGGGGACTCTGGGGCCAACGTCCTGACTTTC; CDR3aa: CASSAPGDSGANVLTF
abundance: -; v_gene: TRBV13; j_gene: TRBJ2-3; d_gene: TRBD2; CDR3nt: TGTGCCAGTGGAGCGGGGGGGCCCCGAGTAGATACGCAGTATTTT; CDR3aa: CASGAGGPRVDTQYF
abundance: -; v_gene: TRBV9; j_gene: TRBJ1-5; d_gene: -; CDR3nt: TGTGCCAGCAGCCCAGACCAGGGGTGGGGCAATCAGCCCCAGCATTTT; CDR3aa: CASSPDQGWGNQPQHF
abundance: -; v_gene: TRBV9; j_gene: TRBJ2-7; d_gene: -; CDR3nt: TGTGCCAGCAGCACCGATCACTACGAGCAGTACTTC; CDR3aa: CASSTDHYEQYF
abundance: -; v_gene: TRBV10-3; j_gene: TRBJ1-1; d_gene: -; CDR3nt: TGTGCCATCAGTGGGGCGAAGGGTGGAGTGAACACTGAAGCTTTCTTT; CDR3aa: CAISGAKGGVNTEAFF
abundance: -; v_gene: TRBV27; j_gene: TRBJ2-7; d_gene: -; CDR3nt: TGTGCCAGCAGTGGGTCGGGACGGATCCTCTACGAGCAGTACTTC; CDR3aa: CASSGSGRILYEQYF
abundance: -; v_gene: TRBV4-1; j_gene: TRBJ1-6; d_gene: -; CDR3nt: TGCGCCAGCAGCCAAGACTGGGATAATTCACCCCTCCACTTT; CDR3aa: CASSQDWDNSPLHF
abundance: few; v_gene: TRBV11-2; j_gene: TRBJ2-3; d_gene: -; CDR3nt: TGTGCCAGCAGCTTAGGCCCAGATACGCAGTATTTT; CDR3aa: CASSLGPDTQYF
abundance: -; v_gene: TRBV27; j_gene: TRBJ1-6; d_gene: -; CDR3nt: TGTGCCAGCAGAACCACTGGGGGGCTTAATTCACCCCTCCACTTT; CDR3aa: CASRTTGGLNSPLHF
abundance: -; v_gene: TRBV30; j_gene: TRBJ2-7; d_gene: TRBD1; CDR3nt: TGTGCCTGGAGCCCAGGGACAGCCTACGAGCAGTACTTC; CDR3aa: CAWSPGTAYEQYF
abundance: -; v_gene: TRBV14; j_gene: TRBJ2-7; d_gene: -; CDR3nt: TGTGCCAGCAGCCAAGATCCACAGGCCGACTACGAGCAGTACTTC; CDR3aa: CASSQDPQADYEQYF
abundance: -; v_gene: TRBV7-3; j_gene: TRBJ2-2; d_gene: -; CDR3nt: TGTGCCAGCAGCTTAACCGGAGGGGGGATTGCCGGGGAGCTGTTTTTT; CDR3aa: CASSLTGGGIAGELFF
abundance: -; v_gene: TRBV7-8; j_gene: TRBJ1-1; d_gene: -; CDR3nt: TGTGCCAGCAGCTTAGTCGTGGGCCCTCAGGGAGCTTTCTTT; CDR3aa: CASSLVVGPQGAFF
abundance: -; v_gene: TRBV30; j_gene: TRBJ1-2; d_gene: TRBD1; CDR3nt: TGTGCCTGGATGATCCCGGGACAGGGGTATGGCTACACCTTC; CDR3aa: CAWMIPGQGYGYTF
abundance: -; v_gene: TRBV29-1; j_gene: TRBJ2-2; d_gene: -; CDR3nt: TGCAGCGTTGAAGAAGCCAACACCGGGGAGCTGTTTTTT; CDR3aa: CSVEEANTGELFF
abundance: few; v_gene: TRBV4-1; j_gene: TRBJ1-5; d_gene: -; CDR3nt: TGCGCCAGCAGCCAAATCGGTTCGGGGATGGATCAGCCCCAGCATTTT; CDR3aa: CASSQIGSGMDQPQHF